A selection of T cell receptor beta chains follows, all from one sample in a study of blood T cell repertoires in COVID-19. Method: immunoSEQ multiplex PCR; TCRdb's copy keeps in-frame clones and lacks some. The sample includes 250,000 to 300,000 clones, 70% to 90% of them seen just once. Sequenced material: peripheral blood. The receptors were sampled from a woman between 70 and 85 years old with acute or convalescent COVID-19. Both conserved end residues are part of each CDR3. The order of the fields is clone size, V gene, J gene, D gene, CDR3 protein, CDR3 DNA. D genes are given only for firm matches. Clone size appears in some rows only: once, few, many, or a class for an expanded clone.

>NA|TRBV3-1/TRBV3-2|TRBJ2-2|TRBD2
CASSRLAGFNTGELFF
TGTGCCAGCAGCCGATTAGCGGGGTTTAACACCGGGGAGCTGTTTTTT
>NA|TRBV29-1|TRBJ1-1|NA
CSASRGDTEAFF
TGCAGCGCATCCAGGGGTGACACTGAAGCTTTCTTT
>NA|TRBV7-9|TRBJ1-1|NA
CASSLSVSTEAFF
TGTGCCAGCAGCTTAAGCGTAAGCACTGAAGCTTTCTTT
>few|TRBV2|TRBJ1-2|NA
CASSERLRYDYTF
TGTGCCAGCAGTGAGCGGCTCCGCTATGACTACACCTTC
>few|TRBV2|TRBJ1-5|NA
CASRLQGRQPQHF
TGTGCCAGCAGGCTACAGGGCAGGCAGCCCCAGCATTTT
>NA|TRBV5-6|TRBJ1-6|TRBD1
CASSPDRANSPLHF
TGTGCCAGCAGCCCGGACAGGGCTAATTCGCCCCTCCACTTT
>NA|TRBV6-1|TRBJ2-7|TRBD2
CASSEAGRAYEQYF
TGTGCCAGCAGTGAAGCGGGGAGGGCCTACGAGCAGTACTTC
>once|TRBV29-1|TRBJ1-1|NA
CSVGGGTGRNTEAFF
TGCAGCGTTGGGGGGGGAACAGGGAGGAACACTGAAGCTTTCTTT
>NA|TRBV2|TRBJ1-1|NA
CASISVGVNEYRTMNTEAFF
TGTGCCAGCATCTCAGTGGGAGTCAATGAGTACCGAACTATGAACACTGAAGCTTTCTTT
>few|TRBV11-3|TRBJ2-7|NA
CASSSRDTYEQYF
TGTGCCAGCAGCTCCCGGGACACCTACGAGCAGTACTTC
>NA|TRBV5-1|TRBJ2-2|NA
CASQGTAGRRGELFF
TGCGCCAGCCAGGGTACAGCCGGGCGGCGCGGGGAGCTGTTTTTT
>NA|TRBV5-8|TRBJ1-4|NA
CASSLGRPGWPNEKLFF
TGTGCCAGCAGCTTGGGACGACCCGGGTGGCCTAATGAAAAACTGTTTTTT
>NA|TRBV19|TRBJ1-2|NA
CASSTAAAGGYTF
TGTGCCAGTAGTACCGCGGCGGCGGGAGGCTACACCTTC
>NA|TRBV5-1|TRBJ1-6|NA
CASSPEEVGSPLHF
TGCGCCAGCAGCCCTGAGGAGGTGGGTTCACCCCTCCACTTT
>NA|TRBV2|TRBJ1-2|TRBD1
CASSTDRGYGYTF
TGTGCCAGCAGCACGGACAGGGGCTATGGCTACACCTTC
>NA|TRBV3-1/TRBV3-2|TRBJ1-2|NA
CASSQEKTRGVF
TGTGCCAGCAGCCAAGAAAAGACCCGCGGGGTCTTC
>NA|TRBV19|TRBJ2-3|TRBD1
CASSIERTGGADTQYF
TGTGCCAGTAGTATAGAAAGGACAGGCGGCGCAGATACGCAGTATTTT
>NA|TRBV7-2|TRBJ1-2|NA
CASSLQGPYGYTF
TGTGCCAGCAGCTTACAGGGGCCCTATGGCTACACCTTC
>NA|TRBV6-5|TRBJ1-3|NA
CASGWGVSGNTIYF
TGTGCTTCGGGGTGGGGGGTCTCTGGAAACACCATATATTTT
>once|TRBV24-1|TRBJ2-7|TRBD1
CATSDSAQGVYEQYF
TGTGCCACCAGTGACTCAGCCCAGGGGGTCTACGAGCAGTACTTC
>once|TRBV2|TRBJ2-7|NA
CASSEGYPNEQYF
TGTGCCAGCAGTGAGGGCTATCCCAACGAGCAGTACTTC
>few|TRBV10-3|TRBJ2-5|NA
CAISESSKETQYF
TGTGCCATCAGTGAGTCGAGTAAAGAGACCCAGTACTTC
>NA|TRBV3-1/TRBV3-2|TRBJ2-2|TRBD1
CASSGRQGNTGELFF
TGTGCCAGCAGCGGGAGACAGGGGAACACCGGGGAGCTGTTTTTT
>NA|TRBV6-1|TRBJ1-2|NA
CASSADRGSRGPNYGYTF
TGTGCCAGCAGTGCCGACCGTGGATCGAGAGGGCCTAACTATGGCTACACCTTC
>NA|TRBV30|TRBJ2-7|TRBD1
CAWSKQGLSYEQYF
TGTGCCTGGAGTAAACAGGGGTTATCCTACGAGCAGTACTTC
>once|TRBV18|TRBJ1-2|TRBD1
CASSPSPGQGVGYTF
TGTGCCAGCTCCCCGAGCCCGGGACAGGGGGTTGGCTACACCTTC
>NA|TRBV6-1|TRBJ2-3|TRBD2
CASSEGASGGARGIQYF
TGTGCCAGCAGTGAAGGGGCTAGCGGGGGGGCAAGGGGTATACAGTATTTT
>NA|TRBV19|TRBJ1-2|TRBD1
CASRTITGGDHGYTF
TGTGCCAGTAGGACAATTACAGGGGGTGACCATGGCTACACCTTC
>NA|TRBV18|TRBJ2-5|TRBD2
CASSPTSGQETQYF
TGTGCCAGCTCACCTACTAGCGGACAAGAGACCCAGTACTTC
>NA|TRBV5-1|TRBJ2-7|NA
CASSLAGRSEQYF
TGCGCCAGCAGCTTGGCGGGAAGGAGCGAGCAGTACTTC
>NA|TRBV6-6|TRBJ1-2|NA
CASSSRRTQYGYTF
TGTGCCAGCAGTTCCAGACGGACACAGTATGGCTACACCTTC
>NA|TRBV5-1|TRBJ1-4|NA
CASSLDRASGGEKLFF
TGCGCCAGCAGCTTGGACCGGGCCTCGGGAGGCGAAAAACTGTTTTTT
>NA|TRBV6-1|TRBJ1-5|TRBD1
CASSGPDRAINQPQHF
TGTGCCAGCAGTGGCCCGGACAGGGCAATCAATCAGCCCCAGCATTTT